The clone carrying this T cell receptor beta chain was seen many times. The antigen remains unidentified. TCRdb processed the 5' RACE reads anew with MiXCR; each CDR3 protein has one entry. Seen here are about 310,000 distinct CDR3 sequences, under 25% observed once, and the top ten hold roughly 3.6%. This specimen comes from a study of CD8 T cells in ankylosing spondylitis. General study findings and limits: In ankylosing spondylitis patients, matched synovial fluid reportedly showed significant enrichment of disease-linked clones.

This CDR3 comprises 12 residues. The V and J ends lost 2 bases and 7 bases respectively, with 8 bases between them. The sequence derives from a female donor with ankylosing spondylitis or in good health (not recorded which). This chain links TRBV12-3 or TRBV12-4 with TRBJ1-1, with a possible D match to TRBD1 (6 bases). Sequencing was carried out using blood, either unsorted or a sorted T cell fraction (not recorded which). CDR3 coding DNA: TGTGCCAGCAGTTTACTCAGGGGTGAAGCTTTCTTT. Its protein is CASSLLRGEAFF.